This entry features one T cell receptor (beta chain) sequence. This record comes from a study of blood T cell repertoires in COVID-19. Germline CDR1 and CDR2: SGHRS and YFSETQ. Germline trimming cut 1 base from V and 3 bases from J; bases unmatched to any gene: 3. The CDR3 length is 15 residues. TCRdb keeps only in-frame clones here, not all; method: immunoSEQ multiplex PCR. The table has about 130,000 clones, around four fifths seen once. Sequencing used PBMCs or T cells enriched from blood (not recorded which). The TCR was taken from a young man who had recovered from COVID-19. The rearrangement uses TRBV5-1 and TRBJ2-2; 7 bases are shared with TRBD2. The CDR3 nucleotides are TGCGCCAGCAGCTTGTCTCGGGGGGACACCGGGGAGCTGTTTTTT. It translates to CASSLSRGDTGELFF.